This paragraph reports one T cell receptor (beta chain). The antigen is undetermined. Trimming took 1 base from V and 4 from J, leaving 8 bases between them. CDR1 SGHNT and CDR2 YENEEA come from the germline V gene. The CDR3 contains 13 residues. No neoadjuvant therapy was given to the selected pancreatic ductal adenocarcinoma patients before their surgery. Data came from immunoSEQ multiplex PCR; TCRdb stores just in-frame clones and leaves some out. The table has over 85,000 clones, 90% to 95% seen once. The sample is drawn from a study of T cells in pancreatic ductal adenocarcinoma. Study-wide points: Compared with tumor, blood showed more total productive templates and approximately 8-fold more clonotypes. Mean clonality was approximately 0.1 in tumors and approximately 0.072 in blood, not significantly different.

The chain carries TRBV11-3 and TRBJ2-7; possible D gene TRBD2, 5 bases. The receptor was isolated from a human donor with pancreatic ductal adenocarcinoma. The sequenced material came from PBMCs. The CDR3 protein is CASSLAAGYEQYF. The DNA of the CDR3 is TGTGCCAGCAGCTTAGCCGCGGGTTACGAGCAGTACTTC.